Listed below are T cell receptor beta chains from one sample, sequenced in a study of shared clonotypes between healthy human individuals. Method: immunoSEQ multiplex PCR; TCRdb's copy keeps in-frame clones and lacks some. This table has around 2,000,000 clones, roughly 91% appearing once. Material for sequencing was naive CD8+ T cells from PBMCs. The receptors originated from a man in his late teens or twenties in good health. Some clones in this sample may be carry-over from other donors' samples. CDR3s include the opening cysteine and the closing phenylalanine or tryptophan. Fields, in order: D gene, V gene, CDR3 length, clone size, J gene, CDR3 DNA, CDR3 protein. D genes are given only for firm matches. The size entry is marked missing in some rows and otherwise reads once, few, many or a size class.

TRBD1	TRBV29-1	21	once	TRBJ1-2	TGCAGCGTTGACGTATCAGGACCGGGACAGGGGGCCTCGGCTTTGTTATACGGCTACACCTTC	CSVDVSGPGQGASALLYGYTF
TRBD2	TRBV27	19	.	TRBJ2-1	TGTGCCAGCAGTTTATCAGAGTTTAGCGGGAGCCCTTTTGGGAATGAGCAGTTCTTC	CASSLSEFSGSPFGNEQFF
TRBD2	TRBV6-5	16	.	TRBJ2-1	TGTGCCAGCAGTTACTCGCTGGGACTAGCCGGCAATGAGCAGTTCTTC	CASSYSLGLAGNEQFF
.	TRBV4-2	15	.	TRBJ1-5	TGTGCCAGCAGCCAAGCACAGGGTAGCAATCAGCCCCAGCATTTT	CASSQAQGSNQPQHF
.	TRBV5-4	12	.	TRBJ1-5	TGTGCCAGCAGCTTTGGAAATCAGCCCCAGCATTTT	CASSFGNQPQHF
TRBD1	TRBV10-3	17	.	TRBJ2-5	TGTGCCATCAGTGAGTTAGGGACAGAAGACTTCCAAGAGACCCAGTACTTC	CAISELGTEDFQETQYF
.	TRBV7-3	14	.	TRBJ2-3	TGTGCCAGCAGCTCGGGTATAGTAGGAGATACGCAGTATTTT	CASSSGIVGDTQYF
TRBD2	TRBV9	15	.	TRBJ2-7	TGTGCCAGCAGCGCCAGCGGGAGTAGAACCTACGAGCAGTACTTC	CASSASGSRTYEQYF
TRBD2	TRBV7-3	15	.	TRBJ2-1	TGTGCCAGCAGCCCTAGCGGGAGGCCCTACAATGAGCAGTTCTTC	CASSPSGRPYNEQFF
.	TRBV9	13	.	TRBJ2-3	TGTGCCAGCAGCCAAGACCACACAGATACGCAGTATTTT	CASSQDHTDTQYF
.	TRBV29-1	12	.	TRBJ2-2	TGCAGCGTTCTACTAGCCTCCGGGGAGCTGTTTTTT	CSVLLASGELFF
.	TRBV27	16	.	TRBJ2-3	TGTGCCAGCAGTTCCATAGCGGACCGCCGTTGGGATACGCAGTATTTT	CASSSIADRRWDTQYF
TRBD2	TRBV19	15	.	TRBJ2-1	TGTGCCAGTAGTCCCGTAGCGGGAGTCTACAATGAGCAGTTCTTC	CASSPVAGVYNEQFF
.	TRBV7-8	15	.	TRBJ1-1	TGTGCCAGCAGCTTACCCGAGGGGGTAAACACTGAAGCTTTCTTT	CASSLPEGVNTEAFF
.	TRBV5-1	17	.	TRBJ2-7	TGCGCCAGCAGCTCGGCGCGGCGAAGCGAAGGGTCCTACGAGCAGTACTTC	CASSSARRSEGSYEQYF
TRBD2	TRBV27	16	.	TRBJ2-5	TGTGCCAGCAGTTTATGGTCACCGACTAGCGGGGAGACCCAGTACTTC	CASSLWSPTSGETQYF
TRBD1	TRBV29-1	15	.	TRBJ2-7	TGCAGCGTTGAAGGTTATAGGGGACAGAGCTACGAGCAGTACTTC	CSVEGYRGQSYEQYF
.	TRBV6-5	14	.	TRBJ1-1	TGTGCCAGCAGTTACTCCTGGGAGAACACTGAAGCTTTCTTT	CASSYSWENTEAFF
.	TRBV25-1	15	.	TRBJ1-1	TGTGCCAGCAGTGGACAGAAGGTGGTAGGCACTGAAGCTTTCTTT	CASSGQKVVGTEAFF
TRBD1	TRBV5-1	13	.	TRBJ1-1	TGCGCCAGCAGCTTTCAACAGGGGGTCGAAGCTTTCTTT	CASSFQQGVEAFF
.	TRBV30	15	.	TRBJ2-3	TGTGCCTGGAGTGTAATTGGGGTGGGCACAGATACGCAGTATTTT	CAWSVIGVGTDTQYF
.	TRBV11-2	15	.	TRBJ2-1	TGTGCCAGCAGCTTAATGAGGGAGGACTACAATGAGCAGTTCTTC	CASSLMREDYNEQFF
TRBD2	TRBV7-6	15	once	TRBJ2-7	TGTGCCAGCAGCTTAGATCTTAGCGGGCTCTACGAGCAGTACTTC	CASSLDLSGLYEQYF
.	TRBV27	14	.	TRBJ2-1	TGTGCCAGCAGACGCCAGACTAGGATGAATGAGCAGTTCTTC	CASRRQTRMNEQFF
TRBD2	TRBV6-5	15	.	TRBJ2-7	TGTGCCAGCAGTTCCGTACTAGCGGGAGCAGCCGAGCAGTACTTC	CASSSVLAGAAEQYF
TRBD2	TRBV4-3	22	.	TRBJ2-2	TGCGCCAGCAGCCAAGATTCAGCCGGGACTAGCGGGACTGGGGTGAACACCGGGGAGCTGTTTTTT	CASSQDSAGTSGTGVNTGELFF
.	TRBV30	14	.	TRBJ1-5	TGTGCCTGGAGTGTTTGGGCTGATGATCAGCCCCAGCATTTT	CAWSVWADDQPQHF
TRBD1	TRBV19	14	.	TRBJ1-1	TGTGCCAGTAGTCGGACAGGATTAAACACTGAAGCTTTCTTT	CASSRTGLNTEAFF
.	TRBV27	13	.	TRBJ2-1	TGTGCCAGCAGTTTATCAGGGGTAAATGAGCAGTTCTTC	CASSLSGVNEQFF
TRBD2	TRBV28	14	.	TRBJ2-7	TGTGCCAGCAGTATCACGGGAGGAGGCTACGAGCAGTACTTC	CASSITGGGYEQYF
.	TRBV6-5	14	.	TRBJ2-7	TGTGCCAGCAGACCGCTCCCCTCGGGCTACGAGCAGTACTTC	CASRPLPSGYEQYF
.	TRBV2	15	.	TRBJ2-1	TGTGCCAGCAGTGCGGGGGGCGCCTTCTACAATGAGCAGTTCTTC	CASSAGGAFYNEQFF
.	TRBV19	15	once	TRBJ1-1	TGTGCCAGTAGTATGGGGTACAGATTGAACACTGAAGCTTTCTTT	CASSMGYRLNTEAFF
TRBD2	TRBV14	16	.	TRBJ2-1	TGTGCCAGCAGCCAAGGAGGGAGGGCTTACTACAATGAGCAGTTCTTC	CASSQGGRAYYNEQFF
.	TRBV7-9	14	.	TRBJ2-6	TGTGCCAGCAGCTTAGGGTCAGGGGCCAACGTCCTGACTTTC	CASSLGSGANVLTF
.	TRBV7-3	14	once	TRBJ2-1	TGTGCCAGCAGCTTCGGAGGGACTTTCGGCGAGCAGTTCTTC	CASSFGGTFGEQFF
.	TRBV28	14	.	TRBJ1-1	TGTGCCAGCAGTTTAGGACAGTGGAACACTGAAGCTTTCTTT	CASSLGQWNTEAFF
TRBD2	TRBV28	13	.	TRBJ2-1	TGTGCCACCGCGGGAGGGTCCTACAATGAGCAGTTCTTC	CATAGGSYNEQFF
.	TRBV28	13	.	TRBJ1-2	TGTGCCAGCAGTGTGACAGCAGTCTATGGCTACACCTTC	CASSVTAVYGYTF
.	TRBV2	11	.	TRBJ2-7	TGTGCCAGCAGTGGATTCTACGAGCAGTACTTC	CASSGFYEQYF
.	TRBV9	14	few	TRBJ2-7	TGTGCCAGCAGCGTAGCTGACGGAGCCTACGAGCAGTACTTC	CASSVADGAYEQYF
.	TRBV20-1	11	.	TRBJ2-2	TGCAGTGCTAGATTTGCCGGGGAGCTGTTTTTT	CSARFAGELFF
.	TRBV9	16	.	TRBJ1-3	TGTGCCAGCAGCCCCCCCGGAGGCAGCTCTGGAAACACCATATATTTT	CASSPPGGSSGNTIYF